A single sample is the source of the 24 T cell receptor beta chains below, sequenced in a study of identifying expanded T cells in peripheral blood. The assay was immunoSEQ multiplex PCR, and TCRdb's table has in-frame clones only and misses some. Among more than 85,000 clones listed, about nine tenths were seen once. Sequencing was performed on blood. These receptors originate from a person between 18 and 70 years old in good health.

The V gene is TRBV12-5, the J gene TRBJ1-1; D perhaps matches TRBD1 (6 bases). The CDR3 covers 17 residues. The germline V gene encodes CDR1 LGHNT and CDR2 FRNRAP. V was pared by 4 bases and J by 4 bases, with 22 bases between. The CDR3 DNA sequence: TGTGCTAGTGGTTCTTCGGGGGCCGCCCCGAGATCCACTGAAGCTTTCTTT. Amino acid sequence: CASGSSGAAPRSTEAFF.

This clone appeared a single time. The chain links TRBV2 to TRBJ2-3; D perhaps matches TRBD2 (5 bases). The CDR3 covers 14 residues. The V gene lost 8 bases and the J gene lost 4 bases, with 16 bases spanning the gap. Germline CDR1 and CDR2: SNHLY and FYNNEI. CDR3 amino acids: CASVTGPRADTQYF. For the CDR3, the DNA is TGTGCCAGCGTAACCGGACCGAGGGCAGATACGCAGTATTTT.

The CDR3 loop is CASSSLLQGTGDTQYF. The CDR3, as DNA: TGTGCCAGCAGCTCCCTGCTTCAGGGGACGGGGGATACGCAGTATTTT. This chain connects TRBV7-9 to TRBJ2-3; D perhaps matches TRBD1 (6 bases). V lost 4 bases to trimming and J lost 6 bases, with 20 bases between them. The CDR3 covers 16 residues. Germline V gene sequence: CDR1 SEHNR, CDR2 FQNEAQ (reference sequence).

This CDR3 is CASSRPGMGPNTEAFF. DNA for the CDR3: TGTGCCAGCAGTCGTCCCGGGATGGGGCCGAACACTGAAGCTTTCTTT. This chain joins TRBV6-6 and TRBJ1-1, with D possibly TRBD1 on 5 matching bases. The CDR3 loop spans 16 amino acids. CDR1 is MNHNY and CDR2 is SVGAGI in the germline V gene (reference sequence). V was pared by 5 bases and J by 1 base, with 17 bases between.

The chain's CDR3 is CASSPGTGGYNEQFF. The CDR3 nucleotides read TGTGCCAGCTCACCAGGCACAGGGGGCTACAATGAGCAGTTCTTC. The chain is built from TRBV18 and TRBJ2-1, with 8 bases lining up with TRBD1. Trimming at V came to 2 bases and at J to 3 bases, leaving 3 bases not matched to a gene. Germline V gene data show CDR1 as KGHSH and CDR2 as LQKENI. The CDR3 runs to 15 residues.

A single count supports this clone. V gene TRBV5-1 combines with J gene TRBJ2-5; 10 bases line up with TRBD1. CDR1 is SGHRS, CDR2 YFSETQ, per germline. Trimming cost V 4 bases and J 6 bases; bases outside gene matches: 9. The CDR3 sequence is 15 residues long. CDR3 amino acids: CASSPGTGVEKTQYF. CDR3 nucleotide sequence: TGCGCCAGCAGCCCGGGGACAGGGGTAGAAAAGACCCAGTACTTC.

This chain links TRBV6-1 with TRBJ2-7; 9 bases fit TRBD2. Trimming at V came to 6 bases and at J to 3 bases, leaving 6 bases not matched to a gene. The CDR3 totals 14 residues. In germline, CDR1 is MNHNS, CDR2 SASEGT. The CDR3 sequence: CASSQAGGLYEQYF. The CDR3 DNA reads TGTGCCAGCAGCCAAGCGGGGGGACTCTACGAGCAGTACTTC.

The V gene is TRBV10-3, the J gene TRBJ1-2; 7 bases are a match to TRBD1. V lost 4 bases and J lost 2; bases outside the gene matches: 7. The CDR3 totals 15 residues. Germline values: CDR1 ENHRY, CDR2 SYGVKD. CDR3 protein: CAISGAPTGNYGYTF. In nucleotides, the CDR3 is TGTGCCATCAGTGGGGCTCCGACAGGGAACTATGGCTACACCTTC.

The V call is TRBV5-1, the J call TRBJ1-1; possibly TRBD1 for D (5 bases). Trimming shortened V by 0 bases and J by 4 bases, and 10 bases separated the two germline ends. The CDR3 is 14 residues long. The germline gives CDR1 SGHRS, CDR2 YFSETQ. The CDR3 protein is CASSLALGGTEAFF. CDR3 coding DNA: TGCGCCAGCAGCTTGGCTTTGGGGGGCACTGAAGCTTTCTTT.

This clone was detected a few times. V gene TRBV6-1 combines with J gene TRBJ2-1, with 8 bases matching TRBD2. This CDR3 has 16 amino acids. With V trimmed by 1 base and J by 6 bases, 8 bases remained unmatched. Looked up from germline, CDR1 is MNHNS and CDR2 is SASEGT. The CDR3 loop is CASSEVGREGPNEQFF. The CDR3 nucleotides are TGTGCCAGCAGTGAAGTGGGTCGGGAGGGCCCCAATGAGCAGTTCTTC.

About this clone itself: Germline and junction disagree at one end, which may indicate a read error. This chain connects TRBV5-4 to TRBJ2-5, with 11 bases aligning to TRBD2. This CDR3 region has 17 residues. Looked up from germline, CDR1 is SGHNT and CDR2 is YYREEE (reference sequence). CDR3 region: CASSLDPLAGGQDTQYF. Here the CDR3 DNA reads TGTGCCAGCAGCTTGGATCCGCTAGCGGGGGGACAAGATACCCAGTACTTC.

This chain links TRBV27 with TRBJ1-2, with D unresolved. The V end was cut by 4 bases, the J end by 4 bases, with 13 bases between. From germline, CDR1 is MNHEY and CDR2 SMNVEV (reference sequence). The CDR3 length is 14 residues. CDR3 in DNA: TGTGCCAGCAGTTCCCTGGGGAACTTCTATGGCTACACCTTC. This encodes CASSSLGNFYGYTF.

The V call is TRBV5-1, the J call TRBJ1-5, with D maybe TRBD1 (6 bases). The germline CDR1 and CDR2 sequences are SGHRS and YFSETQ. The CDR3 is 15 residues long. The V end was cut by 5 bases, the J end by 3 bases, with 15 bases between. As DNA, the CDR3 is TGCGCCAGCAGGGCCGGGACACAGCTCAATCAGCCCCAGCATTTT. This gives the protein CASRAGTQLNQPQHF.

The chain employs TRBV29-1 and TRBJ1-1, with unresolved D. Looked up from germline, CDR1 is SQVTM and CDR2 is ANQGSEA. The CDR3 runs 15 residues. Between the trimmed V and J ends, which lost 5 bases and 3 bases, there was a span of 19 bases. DNA of the CDR3: TGCAGCGTTCCCCTACCTCCGGTAGGGCACACTGAAGCTTTCTTT. It codes for CSVPLPPVGHTEAFF.

The chain carries TRBV19 and TRBJ1-2; D remains ambiguous. The CDR3 is 13 amino acids. Germline CDR1 reads LNHDA; CDR2 reads SQIVND (reference sequence). V was clipped by 9 bases and J by 6 bases, with 17 bases between them. The CDR3 spells CASAIARRHGYTF. The DNA for the CDR3 is TGTGCCAGCGCGATAGCCAGGCGACATGGCTACACCTTC. Combining the CDR3 with reference TRBV19 and TRBJ1-2 gives the whole variable domain DGGITQSPKYLFRKEGQNVTLSCEQNLNHDAMYWYRQDPGQGLRLIYYSQIVNDFQKGDIAEGYSVSREKKESFPLTVTSAQKNPTAFYLCASAIARRHGYTFGSGTRLTVV.

The V call is TRBV28, the J call TRBJ2-5; D is perhaps TRBD1 or TRBD2 (5 bases each). The CDR3 is made up of 14 amino acids. Deletions cut 1 base from V and 4 bases from J, with 10 bases between. Germline V CDR1 and CDR2: MDHEN, SYDVKM. The CDR3 loop is CASSLSGRLETQYF. As DNA, the CDR3 is TGTGCCAGCAGTTTATCGGGACGTTTAGAGACCCAGTACTTC.

The rearrangement uses TRBV9 and TRBJ1-2; D might be TRBD1 (6 bases). The ends were cut back, 3 bases at V and 3 bases at J, with 18 bases in the middle. The CDR3 runs 16 residues. Germline assignment: CDR1 SGDLS and CDR2 YYNGEE. The CDR3 coding sequence is TGTGCCAGCAGCGCCGCGGACAGACTATATTACTATGGCTACACCTTC. Protein product: CASSAADRLYYYGYTF.

This chain links TRBV29-1 with TRBJ2-7; 13 bases are a match to TRBD2. The trim removed 5 bases at V and 7 bases at J, leaving 8 bases unmatched. The germline gives CDR1 SQVTM, CDR2 ANQGSEA. The CDR3 covers 14 residues. CDR3 region: CSVKLAGGPGEQYF. The DNA for the CDR3 is TGCAGCGTTAAACTAGCGGGAGGGCCGGGGGAGCAGTACTTC.

This sequence joins TRBV5-1 and TRBJ1-2; unclear D gene. The CDR3 has 14 amino acids. CDR1 and CDR2 from the germline V gene are SGHRS and YFSETQ. V was clipped by 4 bases and J by 8 bases, with 18 bases between them. The CDR3 spells CASSTADGDIGYTF. In DNA, the CDR3 is TGCGCCAGCAGCACCGCGGACGGGGATATAGGCTACACCTTC.

This rearrangement joins TRBV7-9 to TRBJ2-7; 12 bases map to TRBD2. Germline loops: CDR1 SEHNR, CDR2 FQNEAQ (reference sequence). This CDR3 is 14 amino acids long. Losses at the gene ends were 5 bases for V and 3 bases for J; bases not matched to a gene: 2. CDR3 coding DNA: TGTGCCAGCAGCCTGGGACTAGCGGGCTACGAGCAGTACTTC. Translating it yields CASSLGLAGYEQYF. Using reference TRBV7-9 and TRBJ2-7 for the parts outside the CDR3, the full variable domain is DTGVSQNPRHKITKRGQNVTFRCDPISEHNRLYWYRQTLGQGPEFLTYFQNEAQLEKSRLLSDRFSAERPKGSFSTLEIQRTEQGDSAMYLCASSLGLAGYEQYFGPGTRLTVT.

The J gene is TRBJ1-4, the V gene TRBV6-5, with 9 positions matching TRBD1. Germline CDR1 reads MNHEY; CDR2 reads SVGAGI. The CDR3 loop spans 14 amino acids. The V and J ends lost 6 bases and 7 bases, in that order; junction bases with no gene match: 6. The CDR3 DNA follows: TGTGCCAGCAGGACCGGGACAGGGTTTGAAAAACTGTTTTTT. Its protein is CASRTGTGFEKLFF.

This clone was observed a single time. The genes are TRBV9 and TRBJ2-5, with D possibly matching TRBD2 (5 bases). V shed 2 bases and J shed 2 bases, with 13 bases lying between them. CDR1 and CDR2 from the germline V gene are SGDLS and YYNGEE. The CDR3 is 15 residues long. This CDR3 reads CASSVLALNQETQYF. As DNA, the CDR3 is TGTGCCAGCAGCGTCCTAGCCCTAAATCAAGAGACCCAGTACTTC.

J is TRBJ1-2 and V is TRBV7-9; no firm D call. This CDR3 has 12 residues. Germline V gene data show CDR1 as SEHNR and CDR2 as FQNEAQ (reference sequence). Trimming pared 3 bases from V and 6 bases from J, leaving 8 bases between. Here the CDR3 DNA reads TGTGCCAGCAGCTTGAGCGGGGATGGCTACACCTTC. Amino acids: CASSLSGDGYTF. The entire variable domain, with the rest obtained from reference TRBV7-9 and TRBJ1-2, is as follows: DTGVSQNPRHKITKRGQNVTFRCDPISEHNRLYWYRQTLGQGPEFLTYFQNEAQLEKSRLLSDRFSAERPKGSFSTLEIQRTEQGDSAMYLCASSLSGDGYTFGSGTRLTVV.

The V gene is TRBV5-4, the J gene TRBJ1-1; no clear D gene. CDR3 length: 15 amino acids. V was cut by 0 bases and J by 1 base, with 10 bases left in between. Germline CDR1 SGHNT, CDR2 YYREEE (reference sequence). The chain's CDR3 is CASSLGQTRNTEAFF. Written as DNA, the CDR3 is TGTGCCAGCAGCTTGGGCCAAACCCGGAACACTGAAGCTTTCTTT.